The rows below give T cell receptor beta chains drawn from one sample of a study of blood T cell repertoires in COVID-19. Generated by immunoSEQ multiplex PCR, the TCRdb table keeps only in-frame clones and is missing some. The sample holds about 350,000 clones, approximately 89% seen once. The material sequenced was peripheral blood. The source is a woman in her sixties or seventies with COVID-19, enrolled during active disease. Each CDR3 is given with its conserved first and last residue. A D gene is named only where the DNA matches it firmly. The size of a clone is reported for some rows only, either as once, few or many, or as a class for expanded clones.

D | size | J | V | CDR3 | DNA
TRBD1 | NA | TRBJ2-2 | TRBV4-1 | CASSQDARQGTNTGELFF | TGCGCCAGCAGCCAAGATGCGAGACAGGGCACGAACACCGGGGAGCTGTTTTTT
TRBD1 | NA | TRBJ1-1 | TRBV7-3 | CASSPTGGSSEAFF | TGTGCCAGCAGCCCCACAGGGGGCAGCTCTGAAGCTTTCTTT
NA | NA | TRBJ2-4 | TRBV11-2 | CASRPIKTAALYKNIQYF | TGTGCCAGCAGGCCTATTAAGACAGCCGCCTTATACAAAAACATTCAGTACTTC
NA | NA | TRBJ1-2 | TRBV28 | CASTKSPAGLSYTF | TGTGCCAGCACCAAAAGCCCGGCCGGGTTATCCTACACCTTC
NA | NA | TRBJ2-7 | TRBV5-1 | CASSLGGGEQYF | TGCGCCAGCAGCTTGGGAGGGGGCGAGCAGTACTTC
TRBD1 | NA | TRBJ1-1 | TRBV6-5 | CVAESTGGDTEAFF | TGTGTCGCAGAAAGTACAGGGGGTGACACTGAAGCTTTCTTT
NA | NA | TRBJ1-2 | TRBV5-1 | CASSSYRARIGYTF | TGCGCCAGCAGCAGTTACAGGGCTCGGATTGGCTACACCTTC
NA | NA | TRBJ2-3 | TRBV2 | CASGRGRGTDTQYF | TGTGCCAGCGGCAGGGGTCGGGGCACAGATACGCAGTATTTT
TRBD2 | NA | TRBJ2-3 | TRBV7-9 | CASSLGLAGRTDTQYF | TGTGCCAGCAGCTTGGGGCTAGCGGGGCGCACAGATACGCAGTATTTT
NA | NA | TRBJ2-1 | TRBV12-5 | CASGTLRDYNEQFF | TGTGCTAGTGGTACCCTCAGGGATTACAATGAGCAGTTCTTC
NA | many | TRBJ1-1 | TRBV29-1 | CSVVKGRVTEAFF | TGCAGCGTTGTGAAAGGGCGGGTCACTGAAGCTTTCTTT
NA | NA | TRBJ1-1 | TRBV5-1 | CASSLLGGNTEAFF | TGCGCCAGCAGCTTGCTCGGGGGGAACACTGAAGCTTTCTTT
NA | once | TRBJ1-4 | TRBV7-9 | CASSLVPVGTNDEKLFF | TGTGCCAGCAGCTTAGTTCCGGTGGGGACAAATGATGAAAAACTGTTTTTT
TRBD2 | NA | TRBJ2-3 | TRBV11-2 | CASSLGPSGGADTQYF | TGTGCCAGCAGCTTAGGTCCTAGCGGGGGGGCAGATACGCAGTATTTT
NA | NA | TRBJ1-4 | TRBV19 | CASRAGTTGNEKLFF | TGTGCCAGTAGGGCTGGGACAACGGGAAATGAAAAACTGTTTTTT
NA | NA | TRBJ1-1 | TRBV2 | CASSYTGLGAFF | TGTGCCAGCAGCTATACAGGGTTAGGAGCTTTCTTT
NA | NA | TRBJ2-5 | TRBV18 | CASSPPGTTQETQYF | TGTGCCAGCTCACCACCGGGGACAACTCAAGAGACCCAGTACTTC
NA | once | TRBJ2-3 | TRBV12-3/TRBV12-4 | CASSLSTDTQYF | TGTGCCAGCAGTCTCAGCACAGATACGCAGTATTTT
NA | NA | TRBJ2-5 | TRBV18 | CASSPGLQETQYF | TGTGCCAGCTCACCAGGGCTTCAAGAGACCCAGTACTTC
NA | NA | TRBJ1-4 | TRBV6-1 | CASSEVSGKNEKLFF | TGTGCCAGCAGTGAAGTTTCGGGGAAGAATGAAAAACTGTTTTTT
TRBD2 | NA | TRBJ2-5 | TRBV30 | CAWSVGRTSGSQETQYF | TGTGCCTGGAGTGTGGGGAGGACTAGCGGGAGTCAAGAGACCCAGTACTTC
NA | few | TRBJ2-7 | TRBV3-1/TRBV3-2 | CASSQEGDEQYF | TGTGCCAGCAGCCAAGAAGGGGACGAGCAGTACTTC
TRBD1 | NA | TRBJ1-1 | TRBV7-9 | CASSLGDRESTEAFF | TGTGCCAGCAGCCTAGGGGACAGGGAGAGCACTGAAGCTTTCTTT
NA | NA | TRBJ1-4 | TRBV5-4 | CASSPEPPGLRGGKLFF | TGTGCCAGCAGCCCTGAACCCCCGGGTCTTAGGGGAGGAAAACTGTTTTTT
NA | NA | TRBJ2-7 | TRBV5-8 | CASSTLQGMREQYF | TGTGCCAGCAGCACCCTTCAGGGGATGAGGGAGCAGTACTTC
TRBD1 | NA | TRBJ1-6 | TRBV6-5 | CASSYSDRVESPLHF | TGTGCCAGCAGTTACTCGGACAGGGTAGAATCACCCCTCCACTTT
NA | NA | TRBJ1-3 | TRBV4-1 | CASSLTVLSGNTIYF | TGCGCCAGCAGCTTGACAGTTCTCTCTGGAAACACCATATATTTT
TRBD1 | NA | TRBJ2-3 | TRBV7-9 | CASSLGGTGEADTQYF | TGTGCCAGCAGCTTAGGAGGGACAGGGGAGGCAGATACGCAGTATTTT
TRBD1 | NA | TRBJ1-4 | TRBV5-4 | CASSETQGAGEKLFF | TGTGCCAGCAGCGAGACACAGGGGGCAGGTGAAAAACTGTTTTTT
NA | NA | TRBJ1-2 | TRBV21-1 | CASSKRGVITYGYTF | TGTGCCAGCAGCAAACGGGGAGTCATAACTTATGGCTACACCTTC
NA | NA | TRBJ1-2 | TRBV9 | CASSPTVLNYGYTF | TGTGCCAGCAGCCCGACAGTCCTAAACTATGGCTACACCTTC
TRBD1 | NA | TRBJ1-1 | TRBV23-1 | CASSQSFLTGWFNTEAFF | TGCGCCAGCAGTCAATCGTTCCTGACAGGGTGGTTCAACACTGAAGCTTTCTTT
TRBD1 | NA | TRBJ1-3 | TRBV18 | CASSPDREAGNTIYF | TGTGCCAGCTCACCTGACAGGGAAGCTGGAAACACCATATATTTT
TRBD1 | NA | TRBJ1-4 | TRBV5-1 | CASSSGQGIATNEKLFF | TGCGCCAGCAGCTCGGGACAGGGGATCGCAACTAATGAAAAACTGTTTTTT
TRBD1 | once | TRBJ1-5 | TRBV28 | CASSFPFYRGSNQPQHF | TGTGCCAGCAGTTTCCCCTTCTACAGGGGTAGCAATCAGCCCCAGCATTTT
TRBD1 | few | TRBJ1-1 | TRBV5-5 | CASSTSQGVNTEAFF | TGTGCCAGCAGCACCTCCCAGGGGGTGAACACTGAAGCTTTCTTT
TRBD1 | NA | TRBJ1-2 | TRBV24-1 | CATSENTGDYGYTF | TGTGCCACCAGTGAGAATACAGGGGACTATGGCTACACCTTC
NA | NA | TRBJ2-7 | TRBV28 | CASSRGGGFPYEQYF | TGTGCCAGCTCCCGAGGGGGGGGATTCCCCTACGAGCAGTACTTC
TRBD1 | NA | TRBJ1-1 | TRBV7-8 | CASSLDQGVTEAFF | TGTGCCAGCAGCTTAGATCAGGGGGTCACTGAAGCTTTCTTT
NA | NA | TRBJ2-3 | TRBV28 | CASSPSFIEWQYF | TGTGCCAGCAGTCCGTCCTTCATTGAGTGGCAGTATTTT
NA | NA | TRBJ2-2 | TRBV7-9 | CASSPSGTGELFF | TGTGCCAGCAGCCCTTCGGGCACCGGGGAGCTGTTTTTT
TRBD1 | NA | TRBJ1-5 | TRBV28 | CASSFWSDRGNQPQHF | TGTGCCAGCAGTTTTTGGAGTGACAGGGGGAATCAGCCCCAGCATTTT
NA | NA | TRBJ1-6 | TRBV18 | CASSPFRPPRDSPLHF | TGTGCCAGCTCACCTTTCCGGCCACCGAGGGATTCACCCCTCCACTTT
NA | NA | TRBJ1-2 | TRBV5-4 | CASSLTRGEGYTF | TGTGCCAGCAGCTTGACGAGAGGTGAGGGCTACACCTTC
NA | NA | TRBJ1-2 | TRBV19 | CASAGPPSYGYTF | TGTGCCAGTGCAGGGCCCCCTAGCTATGGCTACACCTTC
TRBD1 | NA | TRBJ2-7 | TRBV5-4 | CASSGGQGAIYEQYF | TGTGCCAGCAGCGGGGGACAGGGGGCCATCTACGAGCAGTACTTC
TRBD1 | NA | TRBJ1-3 | TRBV19 | CATRDRTTGNTIYF | TGTGCCACCAGGGACAGGACCACTGGAAACACCATATATTTT
NA | NA | TRBJ1-4 | TRBV24-1 | CATSDGAGPPNEKLFF | TGTGCCACCAGTGATGGAGCAGGGCCACCTAATGAAAAACTGTTTTTT
NA | NA | TRBJ1-3 | TRBV11-2 | CASSSWDISGNTIYF | TGTGCCAGCAGCTCGTGGGACATCTCTGGAAACACCATATATTTT
TRBD2 | NA | TRBJ2-1 | TRBV2 | CASSPSGGSYNEQFF | TGTGCCAGCAGTCCGAGCGGGGGGTCCTACAATGAGCAGTTCTTC
NA | NA | TRBJ2-3 | TRBV6-5 | CASSYSAGYGTDTQYF | TGTGCCAGCAGTTACTCAGCAGGGTACGGCACAGATACGCAGTATTTT
TRBD1 | NA | TRBJ2-1 | TRBV5-8 | CASSLRTGRIYNEQFF | TGTGCCAGCAGCCTACGGACAGGGAGAATCTACAATGAGCAGTTCTTC
NA | NA | TRBJ1-4 | TRBV9 | CASSAATNEKLFF | TGTGCCAGCAGCGCTGCAACTAATGAAAAACTGTTTTTT
TRBD2 | NA | TRBJ2-3 | TRBV18 | CASSPQTSGGLDTQYF | TGTGCCAGCTCACCTCAGACTAGCGGGGGTCTAGATACGCAGTATTTT
NA | NA | TRBJ2-7 | TRBV24-1 | CATGTLQGSPYEQYF | TGTGCCACCGGCACATTACAGGGCTCCCCCTACGAGCAGTACTTC